The entry below describes one T cell receptor (beta chain). Recovery among Cohort 3 donors was established by two negative PCRs, clearance, or symptom resolution. Measured with immunoSEQ multiplex PCR; TCRdb has only the in-frame clones, and not every one. The data hold over 200,000 clones, with 70% to 90% observed a single time. The record originates from a study of blood T cell repertoires in COVID-19. The CDR3 runs to 14 residues. V dropped 0 bases and J dropped 8 bases, with 9 bases sitting between them. Germline CDR1 and CDR2: SGHRS and YFSETQ. The sequence was collected from a woman aged 50 to 65 who had recovered from COVID-19. What was sequenced was PBMCs or T cells enriched from blood (not recorded which). The rearrangement joins TRBV5-1 to TRBJ1-6, with D possibly TRBD1 on 5 matching bases. The CDR3 loop reads CASSLGQTDSPLHF. DNA of the CDR3: TGCGCCAGCAGCTTGGGACAGACAGATTCACCCCTCCACTTT. Full variable domain (rest looked up from reference TRBV5-1 and TRBJ1-6): KAGVTQTPRYLIKTRGQQVTLSCSPISGHRSVSWYQQTPGQGLQFLFEYFSETQRNKGNFPGRFSGRQFSNSRSEMNVSTLELGDSALYLCASSLGQTDSPLHFGNGTRLTVT.